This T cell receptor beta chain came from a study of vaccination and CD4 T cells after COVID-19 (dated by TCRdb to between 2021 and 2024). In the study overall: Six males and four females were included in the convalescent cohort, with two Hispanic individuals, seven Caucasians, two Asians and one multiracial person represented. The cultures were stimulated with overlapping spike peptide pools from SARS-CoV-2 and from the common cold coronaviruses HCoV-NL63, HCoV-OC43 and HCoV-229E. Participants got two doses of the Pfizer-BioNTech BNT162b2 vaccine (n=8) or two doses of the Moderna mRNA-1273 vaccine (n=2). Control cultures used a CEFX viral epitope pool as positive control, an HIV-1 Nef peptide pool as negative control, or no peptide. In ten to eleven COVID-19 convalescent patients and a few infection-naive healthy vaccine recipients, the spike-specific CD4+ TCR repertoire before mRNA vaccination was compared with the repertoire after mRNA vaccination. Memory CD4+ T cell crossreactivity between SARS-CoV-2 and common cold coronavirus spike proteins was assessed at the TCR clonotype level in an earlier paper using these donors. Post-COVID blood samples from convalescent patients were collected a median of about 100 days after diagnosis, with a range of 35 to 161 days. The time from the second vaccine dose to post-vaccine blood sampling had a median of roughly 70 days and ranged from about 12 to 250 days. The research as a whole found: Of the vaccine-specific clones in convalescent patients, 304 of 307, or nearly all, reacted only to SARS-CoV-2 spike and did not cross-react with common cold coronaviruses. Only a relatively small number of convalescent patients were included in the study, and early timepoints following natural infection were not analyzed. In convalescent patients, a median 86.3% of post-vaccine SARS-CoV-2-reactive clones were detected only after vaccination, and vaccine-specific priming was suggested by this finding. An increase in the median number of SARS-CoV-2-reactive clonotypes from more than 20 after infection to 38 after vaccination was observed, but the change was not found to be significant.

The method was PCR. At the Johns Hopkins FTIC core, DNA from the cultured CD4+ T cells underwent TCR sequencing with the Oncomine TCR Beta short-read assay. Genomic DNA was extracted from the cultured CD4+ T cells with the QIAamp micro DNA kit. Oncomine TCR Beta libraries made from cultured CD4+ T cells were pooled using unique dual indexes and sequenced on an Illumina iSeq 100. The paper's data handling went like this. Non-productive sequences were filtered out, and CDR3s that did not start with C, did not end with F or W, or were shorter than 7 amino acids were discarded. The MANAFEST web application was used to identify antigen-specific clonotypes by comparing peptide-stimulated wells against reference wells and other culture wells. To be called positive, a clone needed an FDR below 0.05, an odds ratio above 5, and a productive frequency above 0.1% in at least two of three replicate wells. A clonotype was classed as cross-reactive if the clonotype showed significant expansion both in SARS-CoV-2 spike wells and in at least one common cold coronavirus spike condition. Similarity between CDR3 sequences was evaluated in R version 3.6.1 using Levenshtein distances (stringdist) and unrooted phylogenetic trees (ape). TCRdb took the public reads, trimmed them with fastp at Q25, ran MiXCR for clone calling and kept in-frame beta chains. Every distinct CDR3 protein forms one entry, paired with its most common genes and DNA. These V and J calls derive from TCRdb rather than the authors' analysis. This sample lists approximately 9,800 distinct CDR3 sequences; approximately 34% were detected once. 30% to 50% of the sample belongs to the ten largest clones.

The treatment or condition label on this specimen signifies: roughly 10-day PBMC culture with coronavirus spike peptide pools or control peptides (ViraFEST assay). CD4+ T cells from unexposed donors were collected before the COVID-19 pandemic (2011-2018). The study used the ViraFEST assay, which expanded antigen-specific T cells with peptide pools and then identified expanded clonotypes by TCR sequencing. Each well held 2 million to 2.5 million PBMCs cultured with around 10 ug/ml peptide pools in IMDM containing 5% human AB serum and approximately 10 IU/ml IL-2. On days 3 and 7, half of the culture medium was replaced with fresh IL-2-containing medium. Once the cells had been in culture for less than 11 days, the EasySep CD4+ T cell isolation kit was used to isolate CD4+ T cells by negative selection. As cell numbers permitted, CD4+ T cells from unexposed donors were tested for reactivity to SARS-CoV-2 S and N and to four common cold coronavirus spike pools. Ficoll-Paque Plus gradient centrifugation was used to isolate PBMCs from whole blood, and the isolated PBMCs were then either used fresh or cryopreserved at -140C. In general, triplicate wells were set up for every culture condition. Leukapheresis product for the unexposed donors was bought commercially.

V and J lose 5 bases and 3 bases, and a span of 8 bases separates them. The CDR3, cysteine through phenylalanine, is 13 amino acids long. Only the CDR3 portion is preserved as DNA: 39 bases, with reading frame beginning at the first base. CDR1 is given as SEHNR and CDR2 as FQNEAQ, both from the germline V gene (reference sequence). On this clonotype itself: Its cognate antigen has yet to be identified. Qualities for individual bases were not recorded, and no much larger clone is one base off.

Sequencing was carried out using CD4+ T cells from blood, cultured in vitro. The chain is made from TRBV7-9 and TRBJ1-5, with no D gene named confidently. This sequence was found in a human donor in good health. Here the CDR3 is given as CASSNSYNQPQHF. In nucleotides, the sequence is TGTGCCAGCAGCAACAGTTACAATCAGCCCCAGCATTTT. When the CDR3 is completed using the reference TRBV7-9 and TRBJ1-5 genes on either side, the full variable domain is DTGVSQNPRHKITKRGQNVTFRCDPISEHNRLYWYRQTLGQGPEFLTYFQNEAQLEKSRLLSDRFSAERPKGSFSTLEIQRTEQGDSAMYLCASSNSYNQPQHFGDGTRLSIL.